The 9 T cell receptor beta chains presented below share a single source sample, sequenced in a study of early T cells in non-severe SARS-CoV-2 infection. TCRdb reanalysed the 5' RACE reads using MiXCR and keeps one entry per CDR3 protein. The profile shows fewer than 55,000 distinct CDR3 sequences, roughly 6.6% of them singletons. The sequenced sample was whole blood, obtained at baseline. Source of these receptors: an adult who was a healthcare worker with PCR-confirmed SARS-CoV-2 infection or an uninfected control (not recorded which).

This rearrangement joins TRBV7-2 to TRBJ1-6; D gene uncertain. Trimming cost V 3 bases and J 6 bases, with 9 bases left between them. The CDR3 totals 14 residues. CDR1 SGHTA and CDR2 FQGNSA come from the germline V gene. The CDR3 sequence: CASSLRVPNSPLHF. CDR3 DNA: TGTGCCAGCAGCTTGAGGGTCCCTAATTCACCCCTCCACTTT.

This clonotype was observed at least ten times. The V call is TRBV7-2, the J call TRBJ2-5; D may match TRBD1 or TRBD2 (5 bases each). The CDR3 length is 12 residues. Deletions cut 5 bases from V and 4 bases from J, with 8 bases between. The germline CDR1 and CDR2 sequences are SGHTA and FQGNSA. CDR3 protein: CASSPGAETQYF. The CDR3 DNA follows: TGTGCCAGCAGCCCCGGGGCAGAGACCCAGTACTTC.

This clonotype was seen at least ten times. The rearrangement links TRBV11-2 to TRBJ2-7, with D unresolved. The CDR3 has 14 amino acids. With 2 bases removed from V and 2 bases from J, the gap between germline ends came to 10 bases. The germline V gene has CDR1 SGHAT and CDR2 FQNNGV. The CDR3 spells CASSLQENAYEQYF. CDR3 sequence (DNA): TGTGCCAGCAGCTTACAGGAAAATGCCTACGAGCAGTACTTC.

This clonotype was observed a handful of times. The chain carries TRBV7-2 and TRBJ2-1; the D is unclear. The length of the CDR3 is 14 residues. V was pared by 1 base and J by 10 bases, with 14 bases between. CDR1 and CDR2 from the germline V gene are SGHTA and FQGNSA. Here the CDR3 DNA reads TGTGCCAGCAGCTTAGGTGGGCCCTCCAAGGAGCAGTTCTTC. As protein: CASSLGGPSKEQFF.

This clonotype was seen many times. This chain links TRBV7-9 with TRBJ2-5; 11 bases line up with TRBD2. Germline V gene sequence: CDR1 SEHNR, CDR2 FQNEAQ (reference sequence). CDR3 length equals 16 residues. Losses at the gene ends were 4 bases for V and 3 bases for J; bases not matched to a gene: 7. CDR3 nucleotides: TGTGCCAGCAGCTATCCTAGCGGGAGGATCAAAGAGACCCAGTACTTC. The encoded protein is CASSYPSGRIKETQYF. Full variable domain (missing parts from reference TRBV7-9 and TRBJ2-5): DTGVSQNPRHKITKRGQNVTFRCDPISEHNRLYWYRQTLGQGPEFLTYFQNEAQLEKSRLLSDRFSAERPKGSFSTLEIQRTEQGDSAMYLCASSYPSGRIKETQYFGPGTRLLVL.

Sample share makes this clonotype medium-sized. The genes are TRBV6-2 or TRBV6-3 and TRBJ2-1, with D possibly being TRBD1 (6 bases). This CDR3 comprises 14 residues. V was clipped by 6 bases and J by 4 bases, with 13 bases between them. The germline CDR1 and CDR2 sequences are MNHEY and SVGEGT. Here the CDR3 reads CASSPSDSYNEQFF. Here the CDR3 DNA reads TGTGCCAGCAGCCCTTCGGACAGTTACAATGAGCAGTTCTTC.

Many counts were recorded for this clonotype. The genes are TRBV4-1 and TRBJ2-7, with a weak D call TRBD2 (7 bases). Germline assignment: CDR1 MGHRA and CDR2 YSYEKL. The CDR3 consists of 17 residues. V dropped 2 bases and J dropped 3 bases, with 20 bases sitting between them. CDR3 amino acids: CASSQPIRGEGLYEQYF. CDR3 in DNA: TGCGCCAGCAGCCAACCTATAAGGGGGGAGGGCCTCTACGAGCAGTACTTC.

This clonotype was recorded many times. The J gene is TRBJ1-2, the V gene TRBV20-1, with TRBD1 matching 8 bases. Germline-derived CDR1 and CDR2 are DFQATT and SNEGSKA (reference sequence). Trimming took 3 bases from V and 6 from J; bases not matched to a gene: 3. CDR3 size: 12 residues. CDR3 DNA sequence: TGCAGTGCTAGGGACAGGGCTGATGGCTACACCTTC. Translating it yields CSARDRADGYTF.

The gene calls are TRBV18 and TRBJ1-3; unclear D gene. The CDR3 loop spans 15 amino acids. Trimming removed 3 bases at V and 6 bases at J, with 15 bases between. Germline loops: CDR1 KGHSH, CDR2 LQKENI. The chain's CDR3 is CASSPVPGRENTIYF. DNA of the CDR3: TGTGCCAGCTCACCTGTACCCGGGCGCGAAAACACCATATATTTT.